One sample yielded the 7 T cell receptor beta chains listed below, sequenced in a study of T-cell reconstitution after alpha-beta-depleted transplantation in children listed by TCRdb under 2016. What this sample's treatment or condition label stands for: allogeneic hematopoietic cell transplantation with graft depleted of TCRalphabeta T cells and CD19 B cells. Library preparation was by PCR. Instrument used: Illumina HiSeq 2500. Molecular barcoding was employed in the preparation of TCR libraries, with unique molecular identifiers being used to normalize TCRbeta repertoire quantification. The public reads were run again by TCRdb, first through fastp at Q25 and then through MiXCR, and only productive beta chains were kept. Duplicate CDR3 protein sequences are folded into a single record with the most common DNA and genes. The sample table shows approximately 980,000 distinct CDR3 sequences, and roughly 31% are seen once. Of the sample, approximately 30% is held by the ten largest clones.

Source: PBMCs, mostly from graft donor cells, taken 360 days after TCRalphabeta/CD19-depleted stem cell transplant. The source of these receptors is a boy under two years old who had a stem cell transplant for SCID, so the T cells may come from the graft donor.

The J gene is TRBJ2-1, the V gene TRBV6-1; 8 bases agree with TRBD1. The CDR3 runs 15 residues. J lost 4 bases, V lost 5 bases, and 7 bases had no gene match. The V gene's germline CDR1 is MNHNS and CDR2 SASEGT. The CDR3 DNA reads as TGTGCCAGCAGTCTGGGACAGGCGATATACAATGAGCAGTTCTTC. It is translated as CASSLGQAIYNEQFF.

In this sample, this clonotype turned up a few times. The rearrangement links TRBV6-1 to TRBJ2-7; either TRBD1 or TRBD2 may supply D (5 bases each). V was cut by 6 bases and J by 2 bases, with 17 bases left in between. Germline CDR1 MNHNS, CDR2 SASEGT. The CDR3 consists of 15 residues. The CDR3 is CASSSAGALTYEQYF. Written as DNA, the CDR3 is TGTGCCAGCAGCTCCGCCGGGGCCCTGACCTACGAGCAGTACTTC.

This chain uses TRBV30 with TRBJ2-7; 7 nucleotides line up with TRBD1. The trim removed 0 bases at V and 5 bases at J, leaving 7 bases unmatched. This CDR3 spans 14 amino acids. Germline CDR1 is GTSNPN and CDR2 is SVGIG (reference sequence). The CDR3, as DNA: TGTGCCTGGAGTGTACTGTACAGGGGTGACGAGCAGTACTTC. Protein product: CAWSVLYRGDEQYF.

The rearrangement joins TRBV20-1 to TRBJ2-1; the match to TRBD1 covers 7 bases. CDR1 and CDR2 (germline): DFQATT, SNEGSKA (reference sequence). The CDR3 is 13 residues long. The CDR3 sequence is CSEQGSSYNEQFF. The CDR3 bases are TGCAGCGAACAGGGGAGCTCCTACAATGAGCAGTTCTTC.

This clonotype was recorded many times. The chain combines TRBV4-2 with TRBJ1-2, with D maybe TRBD1 (5 bases). The CDR3 contains 15 residues. The germline V gene encodes CDR1 LGHNA and CDR2 YNFKEQ. V was clipped by 2 bases and J by 3 bases, with 13 bases between them. This CDR3 is CASSQPTGLYYGYTF. The DNA of the CDR3 is TGTGCCAGCAGCCAACCGACGGGACTCTACTATGGCTACACCTTC.

This clonotype was observed a handful of times. In DNA, the CDR3 is TGTGCCAGCAGCCGCCGAGGTAAACGGGCAGGAGAGACCCAGTACTTC. Its translation: CASSRRGKRAGETQYF. The chain joins TRBV14 to TRBJ2-5; the D is unclear. This CDR3 comprises 16 residues. V lost 4 bases to trimming and J lost 4 bases, with 19 bases between them. Germline V lookup: CDR1 SGHDN, CDR2 FVKESK.

The CDR3 DNA reads as TGTGCCAGCAGCTTCGCTTCTGCCCGGGACAGCCCCTACAATGAGCAGTTCTTC. Amino acid sequence: CASSFASARDSPYNEQFF. This chain uses TRBV11-1 with TRBJ2-1; 7 bases agree with TRBD1. The germline V gene has CDR1 SGHAT and CDR2 FQDESV (reference sequence). V trimming: 3 bases; J trimming: 2 bases; junction bases outside the gene matches: 13. The CDR3 is 18 residues long. Full variable domain (rest looked up from reference TRBV11-1 and TRBJ2-1): EAEVAQSPRYKITEKSQAVAFWCDPISGHATLYWYRQILGQGPELLVQFQDESVVDDSQLPKDRFSAERLKGVDSTLKIQPAELGDSAMYLCASSFASARDSPYNEQFFGPGTRLTVL.